This T cell receptor beta chain stems from a study of post-analysis software for immune sequencing data. Whole-study context: Secondary progressive, relapsing-remitting and progressive-relapsing multiple sclerosis were among the included disease courses.

The CDR3 spans 14 residues. The germline V gene encodes CDR1 MNHEY and CDR2 SMNVEV (reference sequence). Carried by the TCR beta cDNA libraries were unique molecular identifiers. A single record per CDR3 protein comes from TCRdb applying MiXCR to the PCR reads. The repertoire holds some 890,000 distinct CDR3 sequences, approximately 50% seen once, with about 4.5% in the top ten. As for this clonotype: Its antigen is still unknown.

Study-wide results and caveats: Several TRBV segments were more frequent in patients than controls; TRBV5-6, TRBV5-1 and TRBV20-1 belonged to this group. The normalized Chao1 diversity of multiple sclerosis patients was significantly lower than that of controls.

Sample: blood. The chain is built from TRBV27 and TRBJ2-5, with D hard to call. The J call could be wrong; TRBJ2-7 is a better fit for the DNA end. This sequence was found in a girl aged 5-17 years with multiple sclerosis. In nucleotides, the CDR3 is TGTGCCAGCACCCAGGACCCGGAACGCGACGAGCAGTACTTC. This translates into CASTQDPERDEQYF.